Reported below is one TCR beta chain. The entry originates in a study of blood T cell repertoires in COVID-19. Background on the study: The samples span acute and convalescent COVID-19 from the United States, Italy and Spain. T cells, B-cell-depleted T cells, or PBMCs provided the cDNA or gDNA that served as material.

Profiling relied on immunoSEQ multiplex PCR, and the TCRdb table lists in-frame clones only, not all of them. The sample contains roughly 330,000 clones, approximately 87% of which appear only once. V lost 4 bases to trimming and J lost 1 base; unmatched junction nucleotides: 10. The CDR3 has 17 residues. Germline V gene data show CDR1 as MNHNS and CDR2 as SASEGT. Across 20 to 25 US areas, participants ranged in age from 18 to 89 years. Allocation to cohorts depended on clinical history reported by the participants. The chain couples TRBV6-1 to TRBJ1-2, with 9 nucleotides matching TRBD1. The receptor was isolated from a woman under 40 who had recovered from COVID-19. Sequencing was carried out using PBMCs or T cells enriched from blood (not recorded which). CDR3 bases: TGTGCCAGCAGTGTTCGTTTAGGGACAGGGATTAACTATGGCTACACCTTC. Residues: CASSVRLGTGINYGYTF.